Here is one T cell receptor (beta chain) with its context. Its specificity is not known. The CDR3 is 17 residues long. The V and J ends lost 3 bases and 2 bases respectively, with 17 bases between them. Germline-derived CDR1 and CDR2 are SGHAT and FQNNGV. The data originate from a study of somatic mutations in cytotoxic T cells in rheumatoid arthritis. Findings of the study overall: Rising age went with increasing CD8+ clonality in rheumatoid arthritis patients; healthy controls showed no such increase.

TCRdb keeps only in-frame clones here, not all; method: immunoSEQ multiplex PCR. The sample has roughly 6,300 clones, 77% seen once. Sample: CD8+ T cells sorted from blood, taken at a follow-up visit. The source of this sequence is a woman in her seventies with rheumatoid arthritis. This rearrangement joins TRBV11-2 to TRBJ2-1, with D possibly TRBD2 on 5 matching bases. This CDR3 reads CASSLGLTGSAYNEQFF. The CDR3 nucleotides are TGTGCCAGCAGCTTGGGTCTTACGGGAAGCGCCTACAATGAGCAGTTCTTC.